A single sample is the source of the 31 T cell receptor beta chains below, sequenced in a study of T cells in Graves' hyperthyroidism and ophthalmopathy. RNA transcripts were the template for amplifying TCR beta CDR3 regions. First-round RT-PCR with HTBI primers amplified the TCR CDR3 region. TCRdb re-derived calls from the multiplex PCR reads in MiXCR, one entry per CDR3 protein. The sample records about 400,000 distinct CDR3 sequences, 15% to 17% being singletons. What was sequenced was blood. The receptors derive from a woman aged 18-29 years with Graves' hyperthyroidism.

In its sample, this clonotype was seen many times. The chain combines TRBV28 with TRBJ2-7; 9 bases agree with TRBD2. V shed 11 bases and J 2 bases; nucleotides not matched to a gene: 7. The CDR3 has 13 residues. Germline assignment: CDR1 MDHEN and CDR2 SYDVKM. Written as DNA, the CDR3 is TGTGCCCTTAGCGGGAGCCCAGCCTACGAGCAGTACTTC. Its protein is CALSGSPAYEQYF.

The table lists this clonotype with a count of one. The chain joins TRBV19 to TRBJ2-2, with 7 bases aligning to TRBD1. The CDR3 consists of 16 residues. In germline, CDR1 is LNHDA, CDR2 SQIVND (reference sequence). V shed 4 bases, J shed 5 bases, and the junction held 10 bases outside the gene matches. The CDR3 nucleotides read TGTGCCAGTAGTACGACAGGGCGGCGCTTGACCGGGGAGCTGTTTTTT. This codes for CASSTTGRRLTGELFF.

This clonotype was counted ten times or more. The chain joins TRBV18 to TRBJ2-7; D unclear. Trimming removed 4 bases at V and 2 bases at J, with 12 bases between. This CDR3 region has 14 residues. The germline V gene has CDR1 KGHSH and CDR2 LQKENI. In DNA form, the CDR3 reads TGTGCCAGCTCACAAGGACGAGCGACCTACGAGCAGTACTTC. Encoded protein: CASSQGRATYEQYF.

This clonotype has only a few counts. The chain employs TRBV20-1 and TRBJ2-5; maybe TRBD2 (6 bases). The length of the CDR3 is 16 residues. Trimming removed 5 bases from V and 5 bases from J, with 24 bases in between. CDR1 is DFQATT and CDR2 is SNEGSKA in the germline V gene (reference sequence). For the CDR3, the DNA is TGCAGTGCTTCCGCGTCTCCCGGGACGGGGAGGGAGACCCAGTACTTC. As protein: CSASASPGTGRETQYF.

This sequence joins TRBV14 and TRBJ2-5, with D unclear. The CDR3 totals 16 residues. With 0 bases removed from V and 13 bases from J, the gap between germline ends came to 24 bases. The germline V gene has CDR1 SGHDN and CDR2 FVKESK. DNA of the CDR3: TGTGCCAGCAGCCAAGATTTTAACACCTTAGCCTCAACACGGTACTTC. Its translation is CASSQDFNTLASTRYF.

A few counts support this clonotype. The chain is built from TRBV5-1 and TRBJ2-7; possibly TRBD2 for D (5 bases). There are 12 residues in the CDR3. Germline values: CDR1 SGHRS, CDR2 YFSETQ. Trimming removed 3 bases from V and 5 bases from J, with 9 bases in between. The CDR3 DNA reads TGCGCCAGCAGCTCCGCCGGGGACGAGCAGTACTTC. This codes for CASSSAGDEQYF. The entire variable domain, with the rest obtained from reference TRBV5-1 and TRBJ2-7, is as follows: KAGVTQTPRYLIKTRGQQVTLSCSPISGHRSVSWYQQTPGQGLQFLFEYFSETQRNKGNFPGRFSGRQFSNSRSEMNVSTLELGDSALYLCASSSAGDEQYFGPGTRLTVT.

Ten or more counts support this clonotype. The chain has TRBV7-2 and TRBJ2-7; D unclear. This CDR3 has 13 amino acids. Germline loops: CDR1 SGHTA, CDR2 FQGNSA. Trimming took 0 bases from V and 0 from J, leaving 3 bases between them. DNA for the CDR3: TGTGCCAGCAGCTTAGCGGTCTCCTACGAGCAGTACTTC. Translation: CASSLAVSYEQYF.

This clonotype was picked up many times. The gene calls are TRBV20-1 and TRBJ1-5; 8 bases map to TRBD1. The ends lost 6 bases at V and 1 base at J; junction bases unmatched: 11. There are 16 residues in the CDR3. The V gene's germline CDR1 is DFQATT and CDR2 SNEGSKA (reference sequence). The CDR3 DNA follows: TGCAGTGCCCTAGACAGGGGTAAGTGGAGCAATCAGCCCCAGCATTTT. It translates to CSALDRGKWSNQPQHF.

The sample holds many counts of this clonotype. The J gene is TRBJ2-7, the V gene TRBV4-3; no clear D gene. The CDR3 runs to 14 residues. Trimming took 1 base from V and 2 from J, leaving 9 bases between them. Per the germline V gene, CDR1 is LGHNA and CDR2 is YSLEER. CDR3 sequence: CASSQALETYEQYF. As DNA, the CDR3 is TGCGCCAGCAGCCAAGCATTGGAGACCTACGAGCAGTACTTC.

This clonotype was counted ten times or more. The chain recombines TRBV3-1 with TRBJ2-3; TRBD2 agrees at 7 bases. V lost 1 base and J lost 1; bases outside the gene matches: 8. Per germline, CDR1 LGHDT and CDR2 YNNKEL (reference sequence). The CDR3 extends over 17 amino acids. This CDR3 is CASSQAKGLAGTDTQYF. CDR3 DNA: TGTGCCAGCAGCCAAGCAAAGGGTCTAGCGGGCACAGATACGCAGTATTTT.

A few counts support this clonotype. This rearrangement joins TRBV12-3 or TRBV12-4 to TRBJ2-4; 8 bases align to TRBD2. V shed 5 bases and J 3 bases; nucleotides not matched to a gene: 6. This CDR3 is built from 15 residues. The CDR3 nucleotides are TGTGCCAGCAGTCCGGGGGGGGCAGGCAAAAACATTCAGTACTTC. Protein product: CASSPGGAGKNIQYF.

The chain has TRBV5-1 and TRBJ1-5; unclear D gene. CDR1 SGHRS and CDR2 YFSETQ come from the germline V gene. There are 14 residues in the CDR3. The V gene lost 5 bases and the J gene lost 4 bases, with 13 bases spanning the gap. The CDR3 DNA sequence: TGCGCCAGCAGTCCCTTAGGTGGTAATCAGCCCCAGCATTTT. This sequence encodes CASSPLGGNQPQHF.

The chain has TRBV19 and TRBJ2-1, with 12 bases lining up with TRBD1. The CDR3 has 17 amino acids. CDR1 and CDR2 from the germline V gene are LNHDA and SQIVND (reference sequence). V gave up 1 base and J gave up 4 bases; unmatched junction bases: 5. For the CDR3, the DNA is TGTGCCAGTAGTATAGCAGGGGACAGGGGGCTTTACAATGAGCAGTTCTTC. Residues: CASSIAGDRGLYNEQFF.

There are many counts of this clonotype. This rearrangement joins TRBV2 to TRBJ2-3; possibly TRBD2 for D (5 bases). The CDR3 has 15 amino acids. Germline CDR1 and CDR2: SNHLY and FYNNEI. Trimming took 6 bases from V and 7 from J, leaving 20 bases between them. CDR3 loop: CASRPPRASFNTQYF. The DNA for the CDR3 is TGTGCCAGCAGACCACCGAGGGCTTCGTTTAATACGCAGTATTTT.

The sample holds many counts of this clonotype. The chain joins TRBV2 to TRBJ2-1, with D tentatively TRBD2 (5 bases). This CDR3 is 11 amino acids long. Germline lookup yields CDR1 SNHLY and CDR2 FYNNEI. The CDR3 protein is CASESYNEQFF. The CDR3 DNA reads TGTGCTAGCGAGTCCTACAATGAGCAGTTCTTC.

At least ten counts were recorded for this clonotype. The CDR3 coding sequence is TGTGCCAGCAGCGACACGAGGCCAGACTATGGCTACACCTTC. It translates to CASSDTRPDYGYTF. V and J are TRBV16 and TRBJ1-2; D call uncertain. The CDR3 is 14 residues long. Trimming stripped 5 bases from V and 3 bases from J, with 13 bases between. Germline V gene sequence: CDR1 KGHSY, CDR2 FQNENV. Full variable domain (missing parts from reference TRBV16 and TRBJ1-2): GEEVAQTPKHLVRGEGQKAKLYCAPIKGHSYVFWYQQVLKNEFKFLISFQNENVFDETGMPKERFSAKCLPNSPCSLEIQATKLEDSAVYFCASSDTRPDYGYTFGSGTRLTVV.

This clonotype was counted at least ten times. CDR3 region: CASSLVPTGLGNQPQHF. Written as DNA, the CDR3 is TGTGCCAGCAGCTTAGTCCCGACAGGGTTGGGCAATCAGCCCCAGCATTTT. The genes are TRBV7-2 and TRBJ1-5, with 7 bases lining up with TRBD1. Germline CDR1 SGHTA, CDR2 FQGNSA. J gave up 2 bases and V 1 base, and 8 bases lay outside the gene matches. The CDR3 has 17 residues.

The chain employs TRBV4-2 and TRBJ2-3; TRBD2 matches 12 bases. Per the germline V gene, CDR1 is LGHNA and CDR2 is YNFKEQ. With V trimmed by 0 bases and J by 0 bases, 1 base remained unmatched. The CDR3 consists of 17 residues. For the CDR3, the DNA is TGTGCCAGCAGCCAAGATGGACTAGCGGGGAGCACAGATACGCAGTATTTT. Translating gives CASSQDGLAGSTDTQYF.

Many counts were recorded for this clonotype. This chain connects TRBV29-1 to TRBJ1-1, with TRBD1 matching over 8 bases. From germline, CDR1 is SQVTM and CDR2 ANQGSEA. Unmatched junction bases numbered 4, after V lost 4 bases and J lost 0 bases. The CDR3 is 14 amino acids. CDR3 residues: CSVAPTGVNTEAFF. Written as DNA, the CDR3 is TGCAGCGTTGCCCCGACAGGGGTGAACACTGAAGCTTTCTTT.

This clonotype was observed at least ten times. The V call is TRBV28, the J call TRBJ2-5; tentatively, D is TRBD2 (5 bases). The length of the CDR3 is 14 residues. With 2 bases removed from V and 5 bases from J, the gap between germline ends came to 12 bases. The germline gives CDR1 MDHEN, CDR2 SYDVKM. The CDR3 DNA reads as TGTGCCAGCAGTTTACCCGATAGGAGGGAGACCCAGTACTTC. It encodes CASSLPDRRETQYF.

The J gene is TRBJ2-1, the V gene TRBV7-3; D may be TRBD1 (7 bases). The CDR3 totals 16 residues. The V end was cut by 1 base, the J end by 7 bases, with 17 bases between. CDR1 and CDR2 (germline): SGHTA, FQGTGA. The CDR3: CASSLNPTGRRNEQFF. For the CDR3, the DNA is TGTGCCAGCAGCTTAAACCCGACAGGGAGGAGGAATGAGCAGTTCTTC.

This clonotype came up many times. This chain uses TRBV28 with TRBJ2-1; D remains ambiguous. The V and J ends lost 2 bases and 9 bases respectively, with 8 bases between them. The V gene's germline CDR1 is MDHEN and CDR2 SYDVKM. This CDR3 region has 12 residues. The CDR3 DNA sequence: TGTGCCAGCAGTTTAGGTAAGGGTGAGCAGTTCTTC. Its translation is CASSLGKGEQFF.

This chain's CDR3 is CASSVYDRSYNEQFF. DNA of the CDR3: TGTGCCAGCAGCGTATATGACAGATCCTACAATGAGCAGTTCTTC. The chain recombines TRBV9 with TRBJ2-1, with a weak D call TRBD1 (5 bases). Trimming took 1 base from V and 1 from J, leaving 9 bases between them. This CDR3 has 15 residues. Germline V gene sequence: CDR1 SGDLS, CDR2 YYNGEE.

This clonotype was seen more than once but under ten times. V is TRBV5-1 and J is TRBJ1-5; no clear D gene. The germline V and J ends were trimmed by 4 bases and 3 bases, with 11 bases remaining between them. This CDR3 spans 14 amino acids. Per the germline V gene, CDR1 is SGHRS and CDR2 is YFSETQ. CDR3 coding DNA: TGCGCCAGCAGCCAGGACGGGATCAATCAGCCCCAGCATTTT. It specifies CASSQDGINQPQHF.

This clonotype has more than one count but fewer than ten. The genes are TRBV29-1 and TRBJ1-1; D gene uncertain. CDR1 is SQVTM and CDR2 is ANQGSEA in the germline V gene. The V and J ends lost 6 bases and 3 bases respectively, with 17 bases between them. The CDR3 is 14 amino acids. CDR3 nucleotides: TGCAGCGTCGAGATGAGACTAAGCTACACTGAAGCTTTCTTT. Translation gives CSVEMRLSYTEAFF. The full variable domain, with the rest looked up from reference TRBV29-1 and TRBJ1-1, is SAVISQKPSRDICQRGTSLTIQCQVDSQVTMMFWYRQQPGQSLTLIATANQGSEATYESGFVIDKFPISRPNLTFSTLTVSNMSPEDSSIYLCSVEMRLSYTEAFFGQGTRLTVV.

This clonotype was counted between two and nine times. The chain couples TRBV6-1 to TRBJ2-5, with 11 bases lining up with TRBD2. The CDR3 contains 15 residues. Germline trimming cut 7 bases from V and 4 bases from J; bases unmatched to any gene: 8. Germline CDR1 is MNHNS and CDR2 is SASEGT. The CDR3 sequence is CASKVLAGDGETQYF. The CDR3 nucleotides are TGTGCCAGCAAGGTACTAGCGGGAGATGGAGAGACCCAGTACTTC.

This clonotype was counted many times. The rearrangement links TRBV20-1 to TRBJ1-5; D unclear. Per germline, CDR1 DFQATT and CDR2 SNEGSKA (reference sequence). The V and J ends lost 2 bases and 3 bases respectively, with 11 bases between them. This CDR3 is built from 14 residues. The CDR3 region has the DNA TGCAGTGCTAGAATCGCGGGAAACAATCAGCCCCAGCATTTT. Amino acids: CSARIAGNNQPQHF.

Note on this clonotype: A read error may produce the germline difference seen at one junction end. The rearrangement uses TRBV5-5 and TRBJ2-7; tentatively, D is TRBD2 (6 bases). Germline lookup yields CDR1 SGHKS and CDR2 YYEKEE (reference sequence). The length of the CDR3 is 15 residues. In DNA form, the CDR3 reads TGTGCCAGCGGCTTTACGGGGGAAGGATTCTACGAGCAGTACTTC. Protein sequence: CASGFTGEGFYEQYF.

The CDR3 sequence: CASSARVPQHF. The CDR3 DNA reads TGTGCCAGCAGTGCGAGGGTGCCCCAGCATTTT. V gene TRBV11-3 combines with J gene TRBJ1-5; D not certain. The CDR3 is 11 residues long. V gave up 6 bases and J gave up 9 bases, with 9 bases separating them. Germline V gene sequence: CDR1 SGHNT, CDR2 YENEEA.

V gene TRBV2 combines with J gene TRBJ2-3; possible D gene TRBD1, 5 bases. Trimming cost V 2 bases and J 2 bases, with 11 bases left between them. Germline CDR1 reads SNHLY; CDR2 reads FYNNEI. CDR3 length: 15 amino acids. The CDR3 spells CASSERGVYTDTQYF. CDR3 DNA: TGTGCCAGCAGTGAAAGGGGCGTTTACACAGATACGCAGTATTTT.

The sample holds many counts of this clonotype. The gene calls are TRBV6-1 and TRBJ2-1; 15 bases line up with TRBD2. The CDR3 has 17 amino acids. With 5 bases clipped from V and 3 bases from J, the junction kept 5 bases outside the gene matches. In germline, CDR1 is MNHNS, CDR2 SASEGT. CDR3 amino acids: CASSRPGLAGGYNEQFF. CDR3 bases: TGTGCCAGCAGTCGGCCGGGACTAGCGGGGGGCTACAATGAGCAGTTCTTC.